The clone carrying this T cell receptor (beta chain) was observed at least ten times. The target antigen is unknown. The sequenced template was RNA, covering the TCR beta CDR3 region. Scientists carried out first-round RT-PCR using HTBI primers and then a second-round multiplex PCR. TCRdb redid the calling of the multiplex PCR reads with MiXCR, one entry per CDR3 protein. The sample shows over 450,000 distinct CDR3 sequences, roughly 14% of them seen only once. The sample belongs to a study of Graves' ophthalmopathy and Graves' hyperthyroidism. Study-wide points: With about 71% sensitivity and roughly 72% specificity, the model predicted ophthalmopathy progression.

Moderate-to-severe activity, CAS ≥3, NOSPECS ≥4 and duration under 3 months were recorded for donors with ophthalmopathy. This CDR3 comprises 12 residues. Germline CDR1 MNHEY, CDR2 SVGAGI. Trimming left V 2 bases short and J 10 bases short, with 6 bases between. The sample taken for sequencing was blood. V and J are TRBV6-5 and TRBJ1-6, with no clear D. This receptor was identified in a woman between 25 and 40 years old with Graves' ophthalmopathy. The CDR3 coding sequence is TGTGCCAGCAGTTACGAGAAATCACCCCTCCACTTT. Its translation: CASSYEKSPLHF.